This TCR beta chain came from a study of blood T cell repertoires in COVID-19. Looking at the study overall: PBMCs, B-cell-depleted T cells, or T cells were the source of the cDNA or gDNA that made up the material.

The sample holds many counts of this clone. Cohorts were assigned according to the clinical history that participants reported. Recovered participants had two consecutive negative NP/OP PCR tests, healthcare professional clearance, or symptom resolution. Authors' analysis steps: Reference gene primer amplification gave nucleated cell count estimates. The assay was immunoSEQ multiplex PCR, and TCRdb's table has in-frame clones only and misses some. V and J calls and clone size are as listed in that table; D and trimming were resolved from the DNA. The sample yields about 140,000 clones, around 87% seen once. V was pared by 0 bases and J by 4 bases, with 12 bases between. Germline CDR1 SGDLS, CDR2 YYNGEE. The CDR3 sequence is 15 residues long.

The sample was PBMCs or T cells enriched from blood (not recorded which). The sequence came from a man in his 60s who had recovered from COVID-19. The V call is TRBV9, the J call TRBJ2-3; D not resolved. In DNA, the CDR3 is TGTGCCAGCAGCGTAGAAGGAGAACACGCAGATACGCAGTATTTT. It codes for CASSVEGEHADTQYF. Supplemented by reference TRBV9 and TRBJ2-3, the full variable domain reads DSGVTQTPKHLITATGQRVTLRCSPRSGDLSVYWYQQSLDQGLQFLIQYYNGEERAKGNILERFSAQQFPDLHSELNLSSLELGDSALYFCASSVEGEHADTQYFGPGTRLTVL.